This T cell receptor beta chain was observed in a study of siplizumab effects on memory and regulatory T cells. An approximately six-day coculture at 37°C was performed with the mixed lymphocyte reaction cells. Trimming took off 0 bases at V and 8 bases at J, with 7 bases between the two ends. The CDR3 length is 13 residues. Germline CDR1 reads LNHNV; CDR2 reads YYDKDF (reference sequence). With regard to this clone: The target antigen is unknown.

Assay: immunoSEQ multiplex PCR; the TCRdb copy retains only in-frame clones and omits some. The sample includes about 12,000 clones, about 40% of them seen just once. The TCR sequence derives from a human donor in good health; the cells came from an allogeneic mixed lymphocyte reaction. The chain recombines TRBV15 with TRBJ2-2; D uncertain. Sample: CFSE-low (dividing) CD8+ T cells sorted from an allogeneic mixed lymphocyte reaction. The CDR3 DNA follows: TGTGCCACCAGCAGAGATGGCCCAGGGGAGCTGTTTTTT. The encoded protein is CATSRDGPGELFF.